The source of this T cell receptor (beta chain) is a study of blood T cells in healthy people across ages. V was shortened by 6 bases and J by 0 bases, with 12 bases between the two germline ends. Germline V lookup: CDR1 MNHEY, CDR2 SVGAGI. The CDR3 contains 14 residues. A J-beta primer mix and a sample-barcoded 5' primer were used in a second PCR of about 7 to 12 cycles. TCRdb reprocessed the 5' RACE reads via MiXCR and lists one record per CDR3 protein. Counted here are roughly 1.5 million distinct CDR3 sequences, 42% occurring once; the ten biggest clones make up 4%. Sequencing input: blood. The J gene is TRBJ2-7, the V gene TRBV6-5; no clear D. The TCR sequence derives from a woman in her late teens or twenties in good health. The CDR3 loop reads CASRVDRSSYEQYF. The CDR3 coding sequence is TGTGCCAGCAGAGTCGACCGGAGCTCCTACGAGCAGTACTTC.